This T cell receptor (beta chain) was identified during a study of early T cells in non-severe SARS-CoV-2 infection. Whole-study context: The input, bulk RNA from unsorted whole blood, was sequenced, and chains were unpaired.

The V gene's germline CDR1 is SGHAT and CDR2 FQNNGV. The CDR3 is 15 residues long. The ends lost 4 bases at V and 8 bases at J; junction bases unmatched: 7. Molecules of cDNA were individually given unique molecular identifiers that were attached to them. TCRdb used MiXCR to reprocess the 5' RACE reads, holding one entry per CDR3 protein. Of nearly 60,000 distinct CDR3 sequences listed, approximately 12% are singletons. In this sample, this clonotype turned up many times. Sequences were obtained from whole blood. This TCR derives from an adult who was a healthcare worker with PCR-confirmed SARS-CoV-2 infection or an uninfected control (not recorded which). The chain combines TRBV11-2 with TRBJ1-6, with 8 nucleotides matching TRBD1. The CDR3 nucleotides read TGTGCCAGCAGCTCACTCGGACAGGGCCATTCACCCCTCCACTTT. It specifies CASSSLGQGHSPLHF.